Listed here are 6 T cell receptor beta chains from one sample, sequenced in a study of T cell responses to AZD1222 COVID-19 vaccine (dated by TCRdb to the early 2020s). Sample time point, as interpreted from the label and publication: baseline before first vaccination. Receptor amplification or capture employed the immunoSEQ multiplex PCR assay. The table comes from immuneACCESS by way of TCRdb, which keeps in-frame sequences with V and J called. Part of the clones is missing from these tables; in studies checked, under half for an unresolved V gene and the rest for unknown reasons. The sample table contains under 110,000 clones; only one count was recorded for 90% of them. Around 1.3% of the sample is in the top ten clones. Specimen: peripheral blood, collected on day 0 of AZD1222 vaccination. The receptor source for this set is an adult in good health.

The chain couples TRBV19 to TRBJ1-1, with D possibly matching TRBD1 (5 bases). CDR3 size: 13 residues. Germline V gives CDR1 LNHDA, CDR2 SQIVND (reference sequence). Trimming shortened V by 6 bases and J by 5 bases, and 13 bases separated the two germline ends. The CDR3 protein is CASRDISKTEAFF. In DNA form, the CDR3 reads TGTGCCAGTAGGGACATTTCGAAAACTGAAGCTTTCTTT.

The chain has TRBV7-9 and TRBJ1-6, with TRBD1 matching over 8 bases. This CDR3 has 16 amino acids. The trim removed 5 bases at V and 5 bases at J, leaving 8 bases unmatched. Germline CDR1 is SEHNR and CDR2 is FQNEAQ (reference sequence). For the CDR3, the DNA is TGTGCCAGCAGCAAAAGACAGGGGTCGGATAATTCACCCCTCCACTTT. Translation: CASSKRQGSDNSPLHF.

This chain links TRBV4-2 with TRBJ1-6; D remains ambiguous. The germline V and J ends were trimmed by 2 bases and 5 bases, with 10 bases remaining between them. The CDR3 has 15 residues. Germline CDR1 reads LGHNA; CDR2 reads YNFKEQ. CDR3 sequence: CASSQYSQNNSPLHF. For the CDR3, the DNA is TGTGCCAGCAGCCAATATAGCCAGAATAATTCACCCCTCCACTTT.

This clone was detected once. The chain joins TRBV5-5 to TRBJ1-6; TRBD1 matches at 7 bases. Germline lookup yields CDR1 SGHKS and CDR2 YYEKEE (reference sequence). With 4 bases clipped from V and 3 bases from J, the junction kept 7 bases outside the gene matches. The CDR3 has 16 amino acids. The CDR3 region is CASSPQGELYNSPLHF. The DNA for the CDR3 is TGTGCCAGCAGCCCCCAGGGGGAGCTCTATAATTCACCCCTCCACTTT.

The rearrangement uses TRBV7-3 and TRBJ2-6, with D uncertain. The CDR3 contains 14 residues. Trimming removed 1 base at V and 3 bases at J, with 4 bases between. Germline V gene sequence: CDR1 SGHTA, CDR2 FQGTGA. The CDR3 bases are TGTGCCAGCAGCTTAAGGGATGGGGCCAACGTCCTGACTTTC. The encoded protein is CASSLRDGANVLTF.

This clone was detected only once. The V and J genes are TRBV5-6 and TRBJ2-5, with TRBD1 matching 7 bases. The CDR3 sequence is 15 residues long. Looked up from germline, CDR1 is SGHDT and CDR2 is YYEEEE. V gave up 5 bases and J gave up 1 base; unmatched junction bases: 8. In DNA form, the CDR3 reads TGTGCCAGCAGTGTCCGGGACAGCTTCCAAGAGACCCAGTACTTC. It yields the protein CASSVRDSFQETQYF.